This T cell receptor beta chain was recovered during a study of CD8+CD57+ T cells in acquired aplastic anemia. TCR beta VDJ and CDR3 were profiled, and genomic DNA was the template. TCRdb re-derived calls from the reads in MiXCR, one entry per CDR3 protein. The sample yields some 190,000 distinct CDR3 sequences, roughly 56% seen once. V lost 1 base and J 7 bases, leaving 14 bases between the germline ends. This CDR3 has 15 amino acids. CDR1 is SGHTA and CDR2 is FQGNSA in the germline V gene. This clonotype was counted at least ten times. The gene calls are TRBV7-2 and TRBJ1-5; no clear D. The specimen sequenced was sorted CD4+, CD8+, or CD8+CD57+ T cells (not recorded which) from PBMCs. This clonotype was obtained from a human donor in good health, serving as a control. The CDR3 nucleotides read TGTGCCAGCAGCTTAGTGGGAGGGTTGGAACAGCCCCAGCATTTT. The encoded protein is CASSLVGGLEQPQHF. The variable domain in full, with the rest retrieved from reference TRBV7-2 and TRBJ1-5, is GAGVSQSPSNKVTEKGKDVELRCDPISGHTALYWYRQSLGQGLEFLIYFQGNSAPDKSGLPSDRFSAERTGGSVSTLTIQRTQQEDSAVYLCASSLVGGLEQPQHFGDGTRLSIL.